This T cell receptor (beta chain) was recovered during a study of Tregs in tolerant kidney transplant recipients. Study-wide results and caveats: Biological reproducibility was not directly addressed, but technical replication error appeared minimal. Validation in larger populations is needed because few patients were studied.

Concerning this clone itself: Its cognate antigen is unknown.

Unstimulated Tregs (CD4+CD25+CD127-) and CD4+CD25- non-Tregs were sorted from PBMCs. CDR1 and CDR2 (germline): SGDLS, YYNGEE. This CDR3 spans 13 amino acids. Trimming cost V 0 bases and J 2 bases, with 5 bases left between them. Measured with immunoSEQ multiplex PCR; TCRdb has only the in-frame clones, and not every one. The sample lists roughly 68,000 clones; over 80% were seen once. This chain uses TRBV9 with TRBJ1-1; no clear D. Sample: CD4+ T cells from blood. This clonotype was sampled from a human donor in good health. The CDR3 coding sequence is TGTGCCAGCAGCGTAGGACCAAACACTGAAGCTTTCTTT. It specifies CASSVGPNTEAFF.